This entry is about one T cell receptor beta chain. This clonotype was recorded a few times. This receptor's antigen is unknown. No much larger clone is present one base from it, and per-base qualities are unavailable. Measured from the cysteine to the phenylalanine, the CDR3 is 16 residues long. This entry keeps only the CDR3 DNA: 48 bases, framed from base 1. Sequences MDHEN (CDR1) and SYDVKM (CDR2) are obtained from the germline V gene. Relative to germline, V is missing 3 bases and J is missing 4 bases, with 7 bases of the junction outside any gene match. This sample was taken from a study of human T cells and chemical hapten exposure (dated by TCRdb to about 2021). Regarding the complete study: For sensitization, 2% DPC in acetone was applied to a roughly 2 cm by roughly 2 cm area of upper inner arm skin. Blood for TCR sequencing was provided by twenty-nine alopecia patients at one to four time points (pre-sensitization, 2, 6 and 24 weeks). Patients additionally received weekly therapeutic DPC doses to the scalp throughout the approximately 25-week study period. The libraries were sequenced as a pool, and the TCR yield per sample differed mostly because of small variations in library volumes within the pool. Peripheral blood TCR repertoire changes were tracked in vivo in alopecia patients during primary and secondary sensitization to the hapten diphenylcyclopropenone (DPC). Patch testing on the upper back used Finn chambers containing 0.01% DPC, with scoring done after 6 days according to International Contact Dermatitis Research Group standards. Patient blood was sampled pre-sensitization (week 0) and at 2, 6 and about 24 weeks after DPC sensitization. The patient cohort, mostly female, included alopecia areata with under or over 50% scalp involvement, alopecia totalis and alopecia universalis. The investigation overall reported the following: Because every patient had alopecia, a presumed autoimmune disease, the patients' immune response might differ from that of healthy individuals. Expanded TCRs formed significantly more large CDR3 similarity clusters than pre-sensitization or healthy control sets, consistent with antigen-driven responses. DPC sensitization did not change the number of TCRs with a frequency above 1 in 1000, and there was no evidence of changes in global repertoire structure. After repeated subsampling, the strength of the expansion versus patch-test correlation and the threshold at which it became significant changed. The number of PT1 expanded TCRs positively correlated with patch test score, significant at thresholds 8, 16 and 32 but not 4.

The sample's time point label is to be understood as: patch test 1, 2 weeks after DPC sensitization. The treatment or condition label corresponds to: therapeutic diphenylcyclopropenone sensitization with weekly scalp DPC. At each patch-test visit, blood was drawn before the patch test was applied. Patients were considered eligible if aged 18 to 70, diagnosed with alopecia and deemed suitable for DPC therapy, and patients were excluded if pregnant. Unfractionated whole blood was collected in Tempus Blood RNA tubes, and total RNA was extracted from that blood. To prepare the library, RACE was applied. Sequenced using a NextSeq 500. During library preparation, unique molecular identifiers were attached to individual cDNA molecules so that TCRs could be counted quantitatively and reproducibly. For every blood RNA sample, sequencing covered both the TCR alpha and TCR beta chains. Per the original workflow: A median of around 100,000 TCRs per sample was observed, with a range of about 20,000 to 750,000. The Decombinator software suite was used to annotate V, J and CDR3 in the TCR reads. For the PS versus PT1 abundance plots, all samples were subsampled to the same number of TCRs (28,000). TCRs were defined as expanded if absent before sensitization and observed at least eight times at the 2-week time point. The public reads were reanalyzed by TCRdb: fastp trimming at Q25, MiXCR alignment, in-frame beta chains only. Every entry covers one CDR3 protein and lists the most common genes and DNA from its rows. These V and J calls rely on TCRdb rather than the paper's analysis. In all, the sample holds 180,000 or so distinct CDR3 sequences, and approximately 15% of those were seen once. The ten largest clones represent about 1.7% of the sample.

This receptor was obtained from a woman aged 25 to 39 with alopecia areata. Some clones in this sample may be carry-over from other donors' samples. This specimen consisted of whole blood, obtained in connection with sensitization to the hapten diphenylcyclopropenone (DPC). This chain joins TRBV28 to TRBJ2-7; the junction holds 12 bases that match TRBD1. The DNA sequence is as follows: TGTGCCAGCAGTTTGGCGGGACAGGGGGCGAGATACGAGCAGTACTTC. Translated, it reads CASSLAGQGARYEQYF.